Listed below are T cell receptor beta chains from one sample, sequenced in a study of T cells in Graves' hyperthyroidism and ophthalmopathy. One entry per CDR3 protein results from TCRdb running MiXCR on the multiplex PCR reads. The profile shows 350,000 or so distinct CDR3 sequences, around 18% of them singletons. Source material: blood. These receptors originate from a woman aged 40 to 55 with Graves' ophthalmopathy. Each CDR3 is given with its conserved first and last residue. Each record gives: CDR3 protein, CDR3 DNA, clone size, D gene, J gene, V gene. The D gene is left open where the match is weak. Some rows have no size entry. The others give once, few or many, or a class for an expanded clone.

CASSQEGGVSGYTF	TGCGCCAGCAGCCAAGAGGGTGGGGTTAGTGGCTACACCTTC	many	.	TRBJ1-2	TRBV4-3
CASSRTGGGTEAFF	TGTGCCAGTAGTCGCACAGGGGGTGGGACTGAAGCTTTCTTT	many	TRBD1	TRBJ1-1	TRBV19
CASSSMTVGYTF	TGTGCCAGCAGCTCTATGACAGTGGGCTACACCTTC	.	.	TRBJ1-2	TRBV5-6
CASSEVALAKNIQYF	TGTGCCAGCAGTGAAGTAGCACTAGCCAAAAACATTCAGTACTTC	many	.	TRBJ2-4	TRBV2
CASSLRTGQGSEQYF	TGTGCCAGCAGCTTAAGAACGGGACAGGGTTCCGAGCAGTACTTC	many	TRBD1	TRBJ2-7	TRBV7-2
CASRGPSAGDMNTEAFF	TGTGCCAGCAGGGGACCCTCGGCAGGGGACATGAACACTGAAGCTTTCTTT	.	.	TRBJ1-1	TRBV6-1
CAWGGGGNIQYF	TGTGCGTGGGGGGGCGGGGGAAACATTCAGTACTTC	many	.	TRBJ2-4	TRBV30
CASSLGAPGQGYEQYF	TGTGCCAGCAGCTTAGGGGCCCCGGGACAGGGCTACGAGCAGTACTTC	.	TRBD1	TRBJ2-7	TRBV28
CASSMGVNSYEQYF	TGCGCCAGCAGCATGGGAGTGAACAGCTACGAGCAGTACTTC	once	.	TRBJ2-7	TRBV5-1
CASSSTGTGAYGYTF	TGTGCCAGCAGTTCAACCGGGACAGGAGCCTATGGCTACACCTTC	many	TRBD1	TRBJ1-2	TRBV28
CASSSTTRETQYF	TGTGCCAGCAGTTCGACTACTCGGGAGACCCAGTACTTC	.	.	TRBJ2-5	TRBV6-5
CASSAPPGHTSYEQYF	TGTGCCAGCAGCGCCCCACCGGGACATACCTCCTACGAGCAGTACTTC	many	.	TRBJ2-7	TRBV11-1
CSARRGRGHDYTF	TGCAGTGCTAGACGGGGCAGGGGGCATGACTACACCTTC	many	TRBD1	TRBJ1-2	TRBV20-1
CASSLVVGRGRHGYTF	TGTGCCAGCAGTTTAGTTGTAGGCAGGGGGCGTCATGGCTACACCTTC	.	TRBD1	TRBJ1-2	TRBV12-3/TRBV12-4
CASSMGGIQYF	TGTGCCAGTAGTATGGGGGGGATTCAGTACTTC	.	TRBD2	TRBJ2-4	TRBV19